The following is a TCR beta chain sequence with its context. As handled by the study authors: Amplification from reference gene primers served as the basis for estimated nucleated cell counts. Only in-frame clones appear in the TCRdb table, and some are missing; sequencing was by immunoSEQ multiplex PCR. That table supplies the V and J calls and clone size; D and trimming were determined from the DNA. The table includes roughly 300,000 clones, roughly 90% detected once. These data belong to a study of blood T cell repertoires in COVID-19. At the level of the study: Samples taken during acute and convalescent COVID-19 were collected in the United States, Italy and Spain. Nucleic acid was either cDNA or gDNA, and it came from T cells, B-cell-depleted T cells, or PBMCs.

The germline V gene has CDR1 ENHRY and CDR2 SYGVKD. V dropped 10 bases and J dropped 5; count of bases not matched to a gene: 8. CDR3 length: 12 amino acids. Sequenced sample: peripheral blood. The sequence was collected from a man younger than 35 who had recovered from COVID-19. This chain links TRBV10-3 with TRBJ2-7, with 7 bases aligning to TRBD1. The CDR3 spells CATGTVVHEQYF. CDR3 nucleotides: TGTGCCACCGGGACAGTGGTCCACGAGCAGTACTTC.